What follows are 5 T cell receptor beta chains derived from one specimen sequenced in a study of vaccination effects on CD4 cells after COVID-19. The table came from immunoSEQ multiplex PCR; TCRdb's copy has only in-frame clones and leaves some out. The sample holds 70,000 to 75,000 clones; roughly 72% are singletons and the top ten take approximately 3.7%. These receptors lack a known antigen. CD4+ T cells specific for antigen were expanded with viral peptide pools by the ViraFEST assay before sequencing. Following 10 days of culture, CD4+ T cells were isolated. Testing of the vaccine recipients showed negative nucleocapsid antibodies and no prior SARS-CoV-2 infection. The sample was CD4+ T cells from PBMCs cultured with HCoV-OC43 spike peptides, taken before COVID-19 vaccination. The subset: HCoV-OC43 spike overlapping peptide pool stimulation. Receptor source: a human donor who received a COVID-19 vaccine.

The chain combines TRBV5-1 with TRBJ2-2, with 8 bases fitting TRBD1. After removal of 4 bases from V and 6 bases from J, the junction contained 11 bases not matched to a gene. The germline CDR1 and CDR2 sequences are SGHRS and YFSETQ. The length of the CDR3 is 16 residues. The CDR3, as DNA: TGCGCCAGCAGCCACGCAGGACAGGGTGGAGCCGGGGAGCTGTTTTTT. As protein: CASSHAGQGGAGELFF.

The chain joins TRBV28 to TRBJ1-5; 8 nucleotides line up with TRBD1. This CDR3 region has 20 residues. From germline, CDR1 is MDHEN and CDR2 SYDVKM. The trim removed 3 bases at V and 2 bases at J, leaving 18 bases unmatched. This CDR3 reads CASSFPSMDREWIGNQPQHF. Written as DNA, the CDR3 is TGTGCCAGCAGTTTCCCCTCCATGGACAGGGAATGGATTGGCAATCAGCCCCAGCATTTT. The whole variable domain, remainder taken from reference TRBV28 and TRBJ1-5, is DVKVTQSSRYLVKRTGEKVFLECVQDMDHENMFWYRQDPGLGLRLIYFSYDVKMKEKGDIPEGYSVSREKKERFSLILESASTNQTSMYLCASSFPSMDREWIGNQPQHFGDGTRLSIL.

The J gene is TRBJ1-1, the V gene TRBV6-6; D perhaps matches TRBD1 (5 bases). V was trimmed by 2 bases and J by 1 base, leaving 5 bases between them. The CDR3 totals 13 residues. Germline V CDR1 and CDR2: MNHNY, SVGAGI (reference sequence). As DNA, the CDR3 is TGTGCCAGCAGTTACGGGGGGAACACTGAAGCTTTCTTT. Protein product: CASSYGGNTEAFF.

This chain links TRBV12-3 or TRBV12-4 with TRBJ1-5; D perhaps matches TRBD1 (5 bases). CDR3 size: 13 residues. Trimming removed 5 bases at V and 6 bases at J, with 11 bases between. The CDR3 is CASSLQGSQPQHF. DNA for the CDR3: TGTGCCAGCAGTCTCCAGGGTAGTCAGCCCCAGCATTTT.

In its sample, this clone was seen once. The rearrangement links TRBV12-3 or TRBV12-4 to TRBJ2-3, with D hard to call. Trimming took 5 bases from V and 1 from J, leaving 4 bases between them. The CDR3 loop spans 12 amino acids. CDR3 region: CASSPRTDTQYF. CDR3 DNA sequence: TGTGCCAGCAGTCCCCGCACAGATACGCAGTATTTT.